This T cell receptor (beta chain) was observed in a study of blood T cell repertoires in COVID-19. As handled by the study authors: Nucleated cell counts were estimated from reference gene primer amplification. Generated by immunoSEQ multiplex PCR, the TCRdb table keeps only in-frame clones and is missing some. The V and J calls and clone size were taken over from that table, and D and trimming were inferred from the DNA. The repertoire consists of 300,000 or so clones, with roughly 90% occurring once and the leading ten covering around 2.2%. Trimming removed 4 bases from V and 3 bases from J; junction bases left unmatched: 8. The CDR3 is 17 residues long. Germline CDR1 reads KGHDR; CDR2 reads SFDVKD.

The chain carries TRBV24-1 and TRBJ2-7; 13 nucleotides match TRBD2. The sequencing sample was made of peripheral blood. This receptor was identified in a woman aged 25-40 years with COVID-19, enrolled during active disease. This chain's CDR3 is CATSDSWGTSGNYEQYF. CDR3 coding DNA: TGTGCCACCAGTGACTCCTGGGGGACTAGCGGGAACTACGAGCAGTACTTC.